One and the same sample provided the 18 T cell receptor beta chains below, sequenced in a study of vaccination and CD4 T cells after COVID-19. Sequenced with the Oncomine TCR Beta short-read assay was DNA taken from cultured CD4+ T cells. TCRdb re-derived calls from the PCR reads in MiXCR, one entry per CDR3 protein. The sample includes 11,000 or so distinct CDR3 sequences, 69% of them seen just once. Treatment given: roughly 10-day PBMC culture with coronavirus spike peptide pools or control peptides (ViraFEST assay). Which antigens these TCRs recognize remains unknown. Sequencing used CD4+ T cells from blood, cultured in vitro. The origin of the receptors is a human donor who had recovered from COVID-19.

The rearrangement links TRBV6-5 to TRBJ2-3; 8 nucleotides align to TRBD1. This CDR3 spans 16 amino acids. The germline gives CDR1 MNHEY, CDR2 SVGAGI. V lost 0 bases, J lost 4 bases, and 6 bases stayed unmatched. The CDR3 loop is CASSYSRTGFSDTQYF. The DNA for the CDR3 is TGTGCCAGCAGTTACTCTCGGACAGGGTTCTCAGATACGCAGTATTTT.

The chain combines TRBV19 with TRBJ1-5; TRBD1 might be the D (5 bases). The CDR3 covers 17 residues. Germline CDR1 reads LNHDA; CDR2 reads SQIVND (reference sequence). V shed 0 bases and J shed 0 bases, with 12 bases lying between them. CDR3 in amino acids: CASSIDDRKYSNQPQHF. In DNA, the CDR3 is TGTGCCAGTAGTATAGACGACAGAAAGTATAGCAATCAGCCCCAGCATTTT.

The V call is TRBV28, the J call TRBJ1-2; 7 bases align to TRBD1. This CDR3 is built from 13 residues. Germline CDR1 is MDHEN and CDR2 is SYDVKM. V shed 5 bases and J 4 bases; nucleotides not matched to a gene: 4. CDR3 sequence (DNA): TGTGCCAGCAGTGTGGGACAGATCTATGGCTACACCTTC. Translated, it gives CASSVGQIYGYTF.

The CDR3 nucleotides read TGCGCCAGCATGGGCGGGGGGTCCACAGATACGCAGTATTTT. Protein: CASMGGGSTDTQYF. V and J are TRBV5-1 and TRBJ2-3; 8 bases map to TRBD2. The CDR3 consists of 14 residues. The germline V gene encodes CDR1 SGHRS and CDR2 YFSETQ. V lost 6 bases, J lost 2 bases, and 5 bases stayed unmatched.

The chain joins TRBV7-2 to TRBJ1-2, with a tentative D call TRBD1 (6 bases). The length of the CDR3 is 15 residues. Trimming removed 5 bases at V and 8 bases at J, with 21 bases between. Germline V gene sequence: CDR1 SGHTA, CDR2 FQGNSA. CDR3 coding DNA: TGTGCCAGCAGCCGGGCACAGGGAGGCATGGGAGGCTACACCTTC. Translated, it gives CASSRAQGGMGGYTF.

The CDR3 DNA is TGCAGTGCTAGATACCAGGGGGGGCACACTGAAGCTTTCTTT. Protein product: CSARYQGGHTEAFF. The chain couples TRBV20-1 to TRBJ1-1, with 7 nucleotides matching TRBD1. Trimming removed 2 bases from V and 3 bases from J; junction bases left unmatched: 6. CDR1 is DFQATT, CDR2 SNEGSKA, per germline (reference sequence). The CDR3 sequence is 14 residues long.

The chain employs TRBV5-5 and TRBJ1-1; 10 bases line up with TRBD1. The V gene's germline CDR1 is SGHKS and CDR2 YYEKEE (reference sequence). With 5 bases clipped from V and 6 bases from J, the junction kept 10 bases outside the gene matches. The CDR3 is made up of 15 amino acids. CDR3 bases: TGTGCCAGCAGGCTTTATCGGGACAGGGGCTCTGAAGCTTTCTTT. Translated, it gives CASRLYRDRGSEAFF.

V is TRBV25-1 and J is TRBJ2-3; D remains ambiguous. The germline V gene has CDR1 MGHDK and CDR2 SYGVNS. V shed 3 bases and J shed 4 bases, with 14 bases lying between them. The length of the CDR3 is 15 residues. The CDR3 is CASSDASERADTQYF. The CDR3, as DNA: TGTGCCAGCAGTGATGCCTCTGAAAGGGCAGATACGCAGTATTTT. The full variable domain, completed using reference TRBV25-1 and TRBJ2-3, is EADIYQTPRYLVIGTGKKITLECSQTMGHDKMYWYQQDPGMELHLIHYSYGVNSTEKGDLSSESTVSRIRTEHFPLTLESARPSHTSQYLCASSDASERADTQYFGPGTRLTVL.

The chain carries TRBV28 and TRBJ1-2; D may be TRBD1 (6 bases). This CDR3 contains 12 residues. Per germline, CDR1 MDHEN and CDR2 SYDVKM. V was shortened by 3 bases and J by 4 bases, with 6 bases between the two germline ends. CDR3 loop: CASSLTGYGYTF. The CDR3 nucleotides read TGTGCCAGCAGTTTGACAGGCTATGGCTACACCTTC.

DNA of the CDR3: TGTGCCAGCAGCTTCTCCGGGCTCAACACTGAAGCTTTCTTT. Translating it yields CASSFSGLNTEAFF. V is TRBV11-3 and J is TRBJ1-1; D gene unclear. The V gene lost 3 bases and the J gene lost 2 bases, with 10 bases spanning the gap. Germline CDR1 reads SGHNT; CDR2 reads YENEEA. CDR3 length equals 14 residues.

CDR3 in amino acids: CASSLNPLEQYF. The CDR3 nucleotides are TGTGCCAGCAGCTTAAATCCCCTCGAGCAGTACTTC. The rearrangement links TRBV11-2 to TRBJ2-7; the D is unclear. Germline V CDR1 and CDR2: SGHAT, FQNNGV. Between the trimmed V and J ends, which lost 2 bases and 6 bases, there was a span of 8 bases. CDR3 length: 12 residues.

DNA of the CDR3: TGTGCCAGCAGTTACGTGACAGGGTCTCGTCATACGCAGTATTTT. It specifies CASSYVTGSRHTQYF. The V and J genes are TRBV6-5 and TRBJ2-3, with TRBD1 identical over 7 bases. V gave up 2 bases and J gave up 7 bases; unmatched junction bases: 9. Germline lookup yields CDR1 MNHEY and CDR2 SVGAGI. CDR3 length: 15 amino acids.

The chain joins TRBV6-2 or TRBV6-3 to TRBJ2-7; 9 bases are a match to TRBD1. The CDR3 extends over 15 amino acids. V was clipped by 4 bases and J by 4 bases; unmatched bases: 8. Germline V gives CDR1 MNHEY, CDR2 SVGEGT. CDR3 DNA sequence: TGTGCCAGCAGTTCGGACAGGGGCTTTCGTTACGAGCAGTACTTC. Its protein product is CASSSDRGFRYEQYF.

The chain combines TRBV20-1 with TRBJ1-6, with D possibly being TRBD1 (5 bases). The CDR3 consists of 14 residues. Looked up from germline, CDR1 is DFQATT and CDR2 is SNEGSKA (reference sequence). V lost 0 bases and J 10 bases, leaving 13 bases between the germline ends. The CDR3 nucleotides read TGCAGTGCTAGAGATCGTCGGGGGAACTCACCCCTCCACTTT. It yields the protein CSARDRRGNSPLHF.

The CDR3 DNA is TGTGCCACCAGCAGAGATGCTTCCCGCAAGACCCAGTACTTC. Translation gives CATSRDASRKTQYF. The chain has TRBV15 and TRBJ2-5; D uncertain. V lost 0 bases and J lost 6, with 11 bases in between. Per the germline V gene, CDR1 is LNHNV and CDR2 is YYDKDF (reference sequence). CDR3 length equals 14 residues.

V and J are TRBV5-4 and TRBJ2-1; 8 bases agree with TRBD1. The CDR3 totals 15 residues. J gave up 4 bases and V 3 bases, and 6 bases lay outside the gene matches. The germline CDR1 and CDR2 sequences are SGHNT and YYREEE (reference sequence). The CDR3 region has the DNA TGTGCCAGCAGCTCCCCGGGACAGGATTACAATGAGCAGTTCTTC. This encodes CASSSPGQDYNEQFF.

The CDR3 DNA sequence: TGTGCCAGCAGCCGGAGCGGGGGGGCCCGGAATACGCAGTATTTT. This translates into CASSRSGGARNTQYF. The rearrangement uses TRBV12-3 or TRBV12-4 and TRBJ2-3; 10 positions match TRBD2. V lost 6 bases to trimming and J lost 7 bases; unmatched junction nucleotides: 10. The CDR3 contains 15 residues.

The V gene is TRBV7-9, the J gene TRBJ1-3; no clear D. This CDR3 comprises 15 residues. Germline values: CDR1 SEHNR, CDR2 FQNEAQ (reference sequence). Trimming removed 1 base from V and 7 bases from J, with 14 bases in between. The CDR3 protein is CASSLEAFAGNTIYF. In DNA form, the CDR3 reads TGTGCCAGCAGCTTAGAGGCCTTCGCGGGGAACACCATATATTTT.